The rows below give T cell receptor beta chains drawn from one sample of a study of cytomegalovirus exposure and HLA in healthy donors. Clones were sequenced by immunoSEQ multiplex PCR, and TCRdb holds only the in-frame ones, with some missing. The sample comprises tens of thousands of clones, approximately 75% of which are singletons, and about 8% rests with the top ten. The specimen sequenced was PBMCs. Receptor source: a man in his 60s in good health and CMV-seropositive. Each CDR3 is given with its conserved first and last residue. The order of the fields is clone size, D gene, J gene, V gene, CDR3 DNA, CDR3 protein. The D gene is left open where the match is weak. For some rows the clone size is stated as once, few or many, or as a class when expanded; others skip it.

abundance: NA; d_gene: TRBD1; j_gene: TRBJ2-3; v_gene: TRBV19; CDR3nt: TGTGCCAGTAACGCCGACAGGGGGCTGGCAGATACGCAGTATTTT; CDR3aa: CASNADRGLADTQYF
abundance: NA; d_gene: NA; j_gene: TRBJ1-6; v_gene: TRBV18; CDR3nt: TGTGCCAGCTCGCCTCAAGCCACGGGGGCCTATAATTCACCCCTCCACTTT; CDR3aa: CASSPQATGAYNSPLHF
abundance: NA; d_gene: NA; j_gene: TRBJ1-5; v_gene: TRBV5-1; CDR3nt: TGCGCCAGCAGCTTGGGAGGGGGTCAGCCCCAGCATTTT; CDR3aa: CASSLGGGQPQHF
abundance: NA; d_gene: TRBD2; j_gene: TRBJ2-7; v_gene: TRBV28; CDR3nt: TGTGCCAGCAGTAGTCGGGAGGCCTACGAGCAGTACTTC; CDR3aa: CASSSREAYEQYF
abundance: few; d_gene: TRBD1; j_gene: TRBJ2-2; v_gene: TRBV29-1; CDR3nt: TGCAGCGTTGAAGAACGAGGCCCAGGGGGAGTGGACACCGGGGAGCTGTTTTTT; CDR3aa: CSVEERGPGGVDTGELFF
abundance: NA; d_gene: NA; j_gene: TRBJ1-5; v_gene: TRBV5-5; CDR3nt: TGTGCCAGCAGCCTGACAGGAGCTAGCAATCAGCCCCAGCATTTT; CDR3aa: CASSLTGASNQPQHF
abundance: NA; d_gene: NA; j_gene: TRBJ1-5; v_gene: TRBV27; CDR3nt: TGTGCCAGCAGTTTCGGTCGTAATAGCAATCAGCCCCAGCATTTT; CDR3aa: CASSFGRNSNQPQHF
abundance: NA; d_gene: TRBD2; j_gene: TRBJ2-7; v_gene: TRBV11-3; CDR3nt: TGTGCCAGCAGCTTAAGCGGGGTTACCTCCTACGAGCAGTACTTC; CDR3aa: CASSLSGVTSYEQYF
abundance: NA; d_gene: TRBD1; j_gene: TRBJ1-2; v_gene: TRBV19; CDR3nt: TGTGCCAGTAGTATGGACAGGGGGCTTACGGGCTACACCTTC; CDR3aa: CASSMDRGLTGYTF
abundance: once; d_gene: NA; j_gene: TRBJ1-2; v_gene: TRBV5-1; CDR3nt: TGCGCCAGCAGCTTGGGATCCGGGACAACGTCGGGCTACACCTTC; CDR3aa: CASSLGSGTTSGYTF
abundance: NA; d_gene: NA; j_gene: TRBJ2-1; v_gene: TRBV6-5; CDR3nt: TGTGCCAGCAGTCGCGGGGATGAGCAGTTCTTC; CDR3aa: CASSRGDEQFF
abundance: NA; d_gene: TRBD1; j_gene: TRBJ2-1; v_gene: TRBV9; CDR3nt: TGTGCCAGCAGCGCGACAGGGAGCTCCTACAATGAGCAGTTCTTC; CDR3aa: CASSATGSSYNEQFF
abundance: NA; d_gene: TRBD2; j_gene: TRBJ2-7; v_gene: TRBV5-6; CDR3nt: TGTGCCAGCAGCTCGCATGGGGAGCGGGACTCCTACGAGCAGTACTTC; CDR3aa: CASSSHGERDSYEQYF
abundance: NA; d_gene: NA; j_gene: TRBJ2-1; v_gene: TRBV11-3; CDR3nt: TGTGCCAGCAGCTTAGATCCCTCAAGCGGCCGATACAATGAGCAGTTCTTC; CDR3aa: CASSLDPSSGRYNEQFF
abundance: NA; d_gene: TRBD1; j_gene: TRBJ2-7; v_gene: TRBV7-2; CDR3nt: TGTGCCAGCAGCTCCTCACCGGGACAGGGATTAGAGCAGTACTTC; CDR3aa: CASSSSPGQGLEQYF
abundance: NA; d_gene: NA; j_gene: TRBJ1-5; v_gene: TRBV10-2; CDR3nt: TGCGCCAGCGGAGGCTATAGCAATCAGCCCCAGCATTTT; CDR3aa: CASGGYSNQPQHF
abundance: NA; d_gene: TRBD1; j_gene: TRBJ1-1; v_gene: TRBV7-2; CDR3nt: TGTGCCAGCAGCGGACAGGGCTACACTGAAGCTTTCTTT; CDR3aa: CASSGQGYTEAFF
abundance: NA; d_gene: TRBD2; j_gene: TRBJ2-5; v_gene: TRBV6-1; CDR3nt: TGTGCCAGTGCGGGGGGAGGGAGCTGGGAGACCCAGTACTTC; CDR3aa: CASAGGGSWETQYF
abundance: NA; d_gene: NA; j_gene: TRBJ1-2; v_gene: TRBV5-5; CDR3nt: TGTGCCAGCAGCTTGGCCTTACTAGCTAACTATGGCTACACCTTC; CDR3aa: CASSLALLANYGYTF
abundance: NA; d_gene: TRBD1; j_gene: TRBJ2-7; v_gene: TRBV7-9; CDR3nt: TGTGCCAGCAGCTGGGGACAGAATTACGAGCAGTACTTC; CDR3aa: CASSWGQNYEQYF
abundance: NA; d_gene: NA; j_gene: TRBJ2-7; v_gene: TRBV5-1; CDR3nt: TGCGCCAGCAGCGCCGACCCGGGTCCTTCCTACGAGCAGTACTTC; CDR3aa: CASSADPGPSYEQYF
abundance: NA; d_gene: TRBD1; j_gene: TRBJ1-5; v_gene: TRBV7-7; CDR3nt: TGTGCTAGCAGCTTAGGGGGACAGGAGGTTTATAGCAATCAGCCCCAGCATTTT; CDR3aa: CASSLGGQEVYSNQPQHF
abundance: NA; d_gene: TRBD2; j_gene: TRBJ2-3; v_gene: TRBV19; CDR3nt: TGTGCCAGTAGTGTTAGCGGGGGACTCACAGATACGCAGTATTTT; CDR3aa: CASSVSGGLTDTQYF
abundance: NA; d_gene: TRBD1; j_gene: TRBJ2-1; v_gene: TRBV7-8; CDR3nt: TGTGCCCGCAGCTTAGTTTTTGAGCGGCAAACCTCAACAGGGGGCTCGCGGAATGAGCAGTTCTTC; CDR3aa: CARSLVFERQTSTGGSRNEQFF
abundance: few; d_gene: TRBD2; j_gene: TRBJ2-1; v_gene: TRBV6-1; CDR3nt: TGTGCCAGCAGTGACTTAGCGGGGGGCAACAATGAGCAGTTCTTC; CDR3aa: CASSDLAGGNNEQFF
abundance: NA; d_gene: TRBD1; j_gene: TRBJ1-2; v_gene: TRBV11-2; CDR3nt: TGTGCCAGCAGCTTAGAACAGGGGGGTAACTATGGCTACACCTTC; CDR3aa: CASSLEQGGNYGYTF
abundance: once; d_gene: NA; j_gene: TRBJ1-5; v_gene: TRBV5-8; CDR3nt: TGTGCCAGCAGCTTGAGGGGAATCTATAGCAATCAGCCCCAGCATTTT; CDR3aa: CASSLRGIYSNQPQHF
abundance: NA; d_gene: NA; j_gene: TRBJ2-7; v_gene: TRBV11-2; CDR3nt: TGTGCCAGCAGCCCCCTAGACAGGAAGAGAGGAAGCTCCTACGAGCAGTACTTC; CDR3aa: CASSPLDRKRGSSYEQYF
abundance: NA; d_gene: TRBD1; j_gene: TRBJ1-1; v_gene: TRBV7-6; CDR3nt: TGTGCCAGCAGCTTAAGCCCTACAGGGGCCGGGAAGAACACTGAAGCTTTCTTT; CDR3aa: CASSLSPTGAGKNTEAFF
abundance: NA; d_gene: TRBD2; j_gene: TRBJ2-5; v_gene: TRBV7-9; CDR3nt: TGTGCCAGCAGCTCGGCGGGGGAGCGGGAGACCCAGTACTTC; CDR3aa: CASSSAGERETQYF
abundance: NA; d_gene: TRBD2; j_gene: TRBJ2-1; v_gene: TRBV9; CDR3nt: TGTGCCAGTTCGACTAGCCGAAAGTACAATGAGCAGTTCTTC; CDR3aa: CASSTSRKYNEQFF
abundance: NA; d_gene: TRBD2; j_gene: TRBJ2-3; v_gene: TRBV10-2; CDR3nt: TGCGCCAGCAGACTAGCGGGGAACACAGATACGCAGTATTTT; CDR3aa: CASRLAGNTDTQYF
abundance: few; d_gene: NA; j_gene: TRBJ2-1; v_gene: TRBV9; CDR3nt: TGTGCCAGCAGCGTAAGACCCACGACAAGGAATGAGCAGTTCTTC; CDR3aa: CASSVRPTTRNEQFF
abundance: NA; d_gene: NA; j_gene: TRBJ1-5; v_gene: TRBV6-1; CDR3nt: TGTGCCAGCACCACAGACGGCACGTATCAGCCCCAGCATTTT; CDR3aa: CASTTDGTYQPQHF
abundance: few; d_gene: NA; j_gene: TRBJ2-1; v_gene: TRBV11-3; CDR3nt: TGTGCCAGCAGCTTAGATTCTAGTATCTTTGTTGAGCAGTTCTTC; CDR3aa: CASSLDSSIFVEQFF
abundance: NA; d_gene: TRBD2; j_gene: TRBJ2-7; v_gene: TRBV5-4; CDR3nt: TGTGCCAGCAGCTTGGGGCTAGCGGGGGGCCAGAGATACGAGCAGTACTTC; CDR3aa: CASSLGLAGGQRYEQYF
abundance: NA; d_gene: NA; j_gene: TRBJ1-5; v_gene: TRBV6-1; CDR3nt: TGTGCCAGCAGTGAAGCGGTGACAGTGAGTAATAGCAATCAGCCCCAGCATTTT; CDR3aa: CASSEAVTVSNSNQPQHF
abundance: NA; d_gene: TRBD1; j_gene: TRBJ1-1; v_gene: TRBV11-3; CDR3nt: TGTGCCAGCGTTCATTTCCAGGGGGTCACGGGGAACACTGAAGCTTTCTTT; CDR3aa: CASVHFQGVTGNTEAFF
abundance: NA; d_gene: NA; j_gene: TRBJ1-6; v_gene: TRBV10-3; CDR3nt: TGTGCCATCGGGGCAGGGGCCGCCTATAATTCACCCCTCCACTTT; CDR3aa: CAIGAGAAYNSPLHF
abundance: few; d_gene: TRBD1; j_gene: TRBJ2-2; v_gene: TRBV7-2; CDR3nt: TGTGCCAGCAGCCGGCGACAGGGGGCGAACACCGGGGAGCTGTTTTTT; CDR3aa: CASSRRQGANTGELFF
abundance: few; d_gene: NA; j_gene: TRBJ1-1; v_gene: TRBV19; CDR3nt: TGTGCCAGCATCCTCCGGGGGGGTACTGAAGCTTTCTTT; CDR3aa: CASILRGGTEAFF
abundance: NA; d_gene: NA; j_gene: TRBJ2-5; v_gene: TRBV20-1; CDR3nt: TGCAGTGCCCCTCAGGTGGAGACCCAGTACTTC; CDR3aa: CSAPQVETQYF
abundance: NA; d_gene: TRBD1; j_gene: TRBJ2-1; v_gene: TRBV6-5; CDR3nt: TGTGCCAGCAGTACTACCGGGACAGACTACAATGAGCAGTTCTTC; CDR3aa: CASSTTGTDYNEQFF
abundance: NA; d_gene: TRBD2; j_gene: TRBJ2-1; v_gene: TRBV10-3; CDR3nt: TGTGCCATCAGTGAGGGGAGGACTAGCGGGAGCCTCAATGAGCAGTTCTTC; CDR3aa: CAISEGRTSGSLNEQFF
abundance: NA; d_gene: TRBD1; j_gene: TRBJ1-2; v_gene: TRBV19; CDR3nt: TGTGCCAGTAGCTTCGGACAGGGATATGGCTACACCTTC; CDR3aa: CASSFGQGYGYTF
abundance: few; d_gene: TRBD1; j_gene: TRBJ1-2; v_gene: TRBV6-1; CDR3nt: TGTGCCAGCAGTTCCAACAGGGGAAGGTATGGCTACACCTTC; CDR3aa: CASSSNRGRYGYTF
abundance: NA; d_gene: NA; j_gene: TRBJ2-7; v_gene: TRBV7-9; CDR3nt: TGTGCCAGCAGCTTAGAAACAGGCCTCTCCTACGAGCAGTACTTC; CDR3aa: CASSLETGLSYEQYF
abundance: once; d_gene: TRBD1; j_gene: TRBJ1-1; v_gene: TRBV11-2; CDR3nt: TGTGCCAGCAAACCAACAGGGGGCGCCTACACTGAAGCTTTCTTT; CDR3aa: CASKPTGGAYTEAFF
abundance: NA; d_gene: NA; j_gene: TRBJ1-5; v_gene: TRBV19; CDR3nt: TGTGCCAGTAGTATAGCGGGGGGCGGACGCAATCAGCCCCAGCATTTT; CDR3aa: CASSIAGGGRNQPQHF